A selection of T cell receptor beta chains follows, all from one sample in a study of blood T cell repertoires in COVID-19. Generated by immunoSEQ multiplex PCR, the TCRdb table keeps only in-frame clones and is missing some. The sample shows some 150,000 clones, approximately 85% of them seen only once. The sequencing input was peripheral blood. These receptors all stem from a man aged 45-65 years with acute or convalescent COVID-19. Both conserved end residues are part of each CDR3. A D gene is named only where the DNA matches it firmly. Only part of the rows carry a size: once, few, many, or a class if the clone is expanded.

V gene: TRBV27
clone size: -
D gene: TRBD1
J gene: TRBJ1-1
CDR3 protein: CASSTRQGAITEAFF
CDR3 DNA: TGTGCCAGCAGTACCCGACAGGGGGCCATCACTGAAGCTTTCTTT

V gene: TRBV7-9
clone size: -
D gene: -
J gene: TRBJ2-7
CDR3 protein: CASSPRGEYEQYF
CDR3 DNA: TGTGCCAGCAGCCCCCGGGGAGAATACGAGCAGTACTTC

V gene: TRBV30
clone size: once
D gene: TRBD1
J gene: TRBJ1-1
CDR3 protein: CALAGQADTEAFF
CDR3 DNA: TGTGCCTTGGCCGGACAGGCGGACACTGAAGCTTTCTTT

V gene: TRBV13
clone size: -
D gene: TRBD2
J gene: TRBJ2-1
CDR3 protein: CASRSPSGGSFFPPHEQFF
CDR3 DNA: TGTGCCAGCAGATCCCCTAGCGGGGGCTCTTTTTTCCCCCCCCATGAGCAGTTCTTC

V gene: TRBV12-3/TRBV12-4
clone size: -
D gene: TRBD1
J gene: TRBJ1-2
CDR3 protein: CASSPGTVYGYTF
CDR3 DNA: TGTGCCAGCAGTCCCGGGACAGTATATGGCTACACCTTC

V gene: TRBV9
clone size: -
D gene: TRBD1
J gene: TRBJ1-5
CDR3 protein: CASSEQGGNQPQHF
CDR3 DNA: TGTGCCAGCAGCGAACAGGGGGGCAATCAGCCCCAGCATTTT

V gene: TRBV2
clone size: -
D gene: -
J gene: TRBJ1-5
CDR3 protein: CASSDNPGRVSNQPQHF
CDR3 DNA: TGTGCCAGCAGTGATAATCCAGGTCGAGTTAGCAATCAGCCCCAGCATTTT

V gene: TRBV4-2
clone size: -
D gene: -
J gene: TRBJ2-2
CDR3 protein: CASSQETYRNTGELFF
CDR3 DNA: TGTGCCAGCAGCCAGGAAACCTACAGAAACACCGGGGAGCTGTTTTTT

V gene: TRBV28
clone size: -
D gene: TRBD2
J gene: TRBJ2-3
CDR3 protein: CASSTGVAGGTDTQYF
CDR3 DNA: TGTGCCAGCAGTACCGGGGTAGCGGGAGGCACAGATACGCAGTATTTT

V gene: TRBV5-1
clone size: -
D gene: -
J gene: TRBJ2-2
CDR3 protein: CASSFWRQLNTGELFF
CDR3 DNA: TGCGCCAGCAGCTTTTGGCGACAGCTGAACACCGGGGAGCTGTTTTTT

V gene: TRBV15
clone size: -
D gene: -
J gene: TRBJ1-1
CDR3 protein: CATSRGGGRSGTEAFF
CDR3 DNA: TGTGCCACCAGCAGAGGGGGCGGCCGTTCGGGCACTGAAGCTTTCTTT

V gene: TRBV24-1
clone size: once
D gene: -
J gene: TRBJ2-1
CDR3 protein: CATSDRGSANEQFF
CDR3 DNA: TGTGCCACCAGTGATCGAGGGTCGGCCAATGAGCAGTTCTTC

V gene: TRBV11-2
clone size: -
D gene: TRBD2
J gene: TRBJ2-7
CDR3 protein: CASSFHGTTRNNEQYF
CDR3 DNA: TGTGCCAGCAGCTTCCACGGGACTACCAGGAACAACGAGCAGTACTTC

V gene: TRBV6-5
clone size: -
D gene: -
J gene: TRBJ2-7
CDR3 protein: CAGRGTYEQYF
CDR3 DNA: TGTGCCGGCAGGGGCACCTACGAGCAGTACTTC

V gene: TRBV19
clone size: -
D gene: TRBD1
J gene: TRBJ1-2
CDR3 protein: CASSIIAPPTGVYGYTF
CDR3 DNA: TGTGCCAGTAGTATAATAGCCCCGCCGACAGGGGTCTATGGCTACACCTTC

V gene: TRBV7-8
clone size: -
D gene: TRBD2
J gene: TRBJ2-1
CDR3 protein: CASSFERGGYNEQFF
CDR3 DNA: TGTGCCAGCAGCTTCGAGCGGGGGGGCTACAATGAGCAGTTCTTC

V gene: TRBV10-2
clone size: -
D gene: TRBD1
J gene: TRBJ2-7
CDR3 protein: CASSAGTDSYEQYF
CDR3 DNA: TGCGCCAGCAGTGCCGGGACAGACTCCTACGAGCAGTACTTC

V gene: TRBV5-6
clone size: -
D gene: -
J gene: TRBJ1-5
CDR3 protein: CASSLGLDNQPQHF
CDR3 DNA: TGTGCCAGCAGCTTGGGCTTAGACAATCAGCCCCAGCATTTT

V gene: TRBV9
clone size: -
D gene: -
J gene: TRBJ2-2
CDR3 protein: CASSARSSVPNTGELFF
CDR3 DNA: TGTGCCAGCAGCGCTCGATCTAGTGTACCGAACACCGGGGAGCTGTTTTTT

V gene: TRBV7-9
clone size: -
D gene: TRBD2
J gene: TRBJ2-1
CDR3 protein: CASSLGALAGALNEQFF
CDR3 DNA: TGTGCCAGCAGCTTAGGGGCCTTAGCGGGGGCCTTAAATGAGCAGTTCTTC

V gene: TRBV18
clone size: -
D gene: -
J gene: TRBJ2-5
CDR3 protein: CASSPARSQETQYF
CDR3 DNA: TGTGCCAGCTCACCCGCCCGGAGCCAAGAGACCCAGTACTTC

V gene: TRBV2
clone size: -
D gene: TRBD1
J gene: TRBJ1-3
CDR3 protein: CASSVNRGVGNTIYF
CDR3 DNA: TGTGCCAGCAGTGTTAACAGGGGAGTAGGAAACACCATATATTTT

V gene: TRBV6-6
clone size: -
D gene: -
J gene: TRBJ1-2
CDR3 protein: CASSYSVSGDGYTF
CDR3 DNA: TGTGCCAGCAGTTACTCGGTTTCAGGGGATGGCTACACCTTC

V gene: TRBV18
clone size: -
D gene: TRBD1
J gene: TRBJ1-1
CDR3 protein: CASSSQGAEISPEAFF
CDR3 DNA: TGTGCCAGCTCATCACAGGGGGCGGAAATTAGCCCTGAAGCTTTCTTT

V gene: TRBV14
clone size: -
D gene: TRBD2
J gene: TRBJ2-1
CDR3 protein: CASSQVDKTSGYNEQFF
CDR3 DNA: TGTGCCAGCAGCCAAGTAGATAAGACTAGCGGCTACAATGAGCAGTTCTTC

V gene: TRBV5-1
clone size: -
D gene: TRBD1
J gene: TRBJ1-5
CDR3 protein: CASSLGQGGNQPQHF
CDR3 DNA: TGCGCCAGCAGCTTAGGACAGGGAGGGAATCAGCCCCAGCATTTT

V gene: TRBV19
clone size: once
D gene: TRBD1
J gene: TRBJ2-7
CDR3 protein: CASSTPGTGSYEQYF
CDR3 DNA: TGTGCCAGTAGTACCCCCGGGACAGGATCCTACGAGCAGTACTTC

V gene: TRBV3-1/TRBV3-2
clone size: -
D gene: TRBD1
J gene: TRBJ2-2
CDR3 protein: CASSQSGQGPLGGELFF
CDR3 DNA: TGTGCCAGCAGCCAATCAGGACAGGGGCCCTTGGGCGGGGAGCTGTTTTTT

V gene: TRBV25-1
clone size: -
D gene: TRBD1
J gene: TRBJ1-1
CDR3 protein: CASSGTGGGEAFF
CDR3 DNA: TGTGCCAGCAGTGGGACAGGGGGCGGTGAAGCTTTCTTT

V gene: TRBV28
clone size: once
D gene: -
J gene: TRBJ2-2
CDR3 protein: CASSSPNFREELFF
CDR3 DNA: TGTGCCAGCAGTTCACCGAATTTCCGAGAGGAGCTGTTTTTT

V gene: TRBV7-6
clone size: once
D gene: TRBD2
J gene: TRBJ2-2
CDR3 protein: CASSLLAGGSNTGELFF
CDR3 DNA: TGTGCCAGCAGCTTACTAGCGGGGGGCTCGAACACCGGGGAGCTGTTTTTT

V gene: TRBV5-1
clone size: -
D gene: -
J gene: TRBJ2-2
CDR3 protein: CASSGGWNTGELFF
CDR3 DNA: TGCGCCAGCAGCGGCGGGTGGAACACCGGGGAGCTGTTTTTT

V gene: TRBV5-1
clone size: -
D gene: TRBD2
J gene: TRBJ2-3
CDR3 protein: CASSWGLAGGTDTQYF
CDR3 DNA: TGCGCCAGCAGCTGGGGGCTAGCGGGGGGCACAGATACGCAGTATTTT

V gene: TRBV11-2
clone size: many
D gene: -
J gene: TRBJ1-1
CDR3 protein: CASSLLSRTEAFF
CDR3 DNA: TGTGCCAGCAGCTTACTCTCCCGGACTGAAGCTTTCTTT

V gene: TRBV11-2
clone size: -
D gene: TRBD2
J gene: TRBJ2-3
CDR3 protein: CASRGGFTDTQYF
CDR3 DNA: TGTGCCAGCAGGGGGGGGTTCACAGATACGCAGTATTTT

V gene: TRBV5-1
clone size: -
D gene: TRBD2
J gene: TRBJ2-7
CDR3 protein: CASSRTGTSSYEQYF
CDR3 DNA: TGCGCCAGCAGCCGAACCGGGACTAGCTCCTACGAGCAGTACTTC

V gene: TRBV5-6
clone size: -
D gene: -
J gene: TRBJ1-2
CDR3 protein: CASSLGGTDFGYTF
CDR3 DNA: TGTGCCAGCAGCTTGGGGGGGACTGACTTTGGCTACACCTTC

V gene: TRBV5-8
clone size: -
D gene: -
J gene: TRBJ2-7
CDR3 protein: CASSQPGLRYEQYF
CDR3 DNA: TGTGCCAGCAGCCAGCCGGGACTCCGATATGAGCAGTACTTC

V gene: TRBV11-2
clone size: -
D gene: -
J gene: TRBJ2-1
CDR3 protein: CASSLGGGAWEQFF
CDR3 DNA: TGTGCCAGCAGCTTAGGTGGGGGGGCATGGGAGCAGTTCTTC

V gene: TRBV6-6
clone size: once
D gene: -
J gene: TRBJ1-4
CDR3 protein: CASSTTDSNRIF
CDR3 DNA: TGTGCCAGCAGCACAACAGACAGCAACAGAATTTTT

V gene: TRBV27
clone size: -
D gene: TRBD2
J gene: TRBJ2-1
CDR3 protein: CASSLWLAGVSEQFF
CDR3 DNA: TGTGCCAGCAGTTTATGGTTAGCGGGAGTAAGTGAGCAGTTCTTC

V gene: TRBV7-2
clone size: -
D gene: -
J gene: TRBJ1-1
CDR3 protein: CASSSGPGGTEAFF
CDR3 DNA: TGTGCCAGCAGCTCCGGGCCGGGGGGGACTGAAGCTTTCTTT

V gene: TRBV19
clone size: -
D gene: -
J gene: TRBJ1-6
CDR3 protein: CATTVGQPNSPLHF
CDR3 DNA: TGTGCCACCACGGTCGGACAGCCCAATTCACCCCTCCACTTT

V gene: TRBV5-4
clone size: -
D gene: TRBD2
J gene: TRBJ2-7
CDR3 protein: CASSFGTSGSTSYEQYF
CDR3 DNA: TGTGCCAGCAGCTTCGGGACTAGCGGGTCCACCTCCTACGAGCAGTACTTC

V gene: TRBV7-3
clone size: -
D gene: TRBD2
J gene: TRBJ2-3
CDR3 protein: CASSPGGAPDTQYF
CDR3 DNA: TGTGCCAGCAGCCCCGGGGGGGCCCCAGATACGCAGTATTTT

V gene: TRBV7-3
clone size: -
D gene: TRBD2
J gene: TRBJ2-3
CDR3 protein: CASSLKAGGPNTQYF
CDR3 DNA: TGTGCCAGCAGCTTAAAAGCGGGGGGGCCTAATACGCAGTATTTT

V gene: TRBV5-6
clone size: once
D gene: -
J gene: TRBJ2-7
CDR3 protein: CASSFELAYEQYF
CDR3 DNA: TGTGCCAGCAGCTTTGAACTAGCCTACGAGCAGTACTTC

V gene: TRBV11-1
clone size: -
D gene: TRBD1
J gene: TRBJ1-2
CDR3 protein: CASSPLGTAPGYTF
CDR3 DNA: TGTGCCAGCAGCCCGCTAGGGACAGCTCCTGGCTACACCTTC

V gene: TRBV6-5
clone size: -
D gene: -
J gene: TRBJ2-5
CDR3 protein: CASSLLLETQYF
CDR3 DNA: TGTGCCAGCAGTCTACTTCTAGAGACCCAGTACTTC

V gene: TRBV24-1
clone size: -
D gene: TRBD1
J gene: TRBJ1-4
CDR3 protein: CATSDWDRGFATNEKLFF
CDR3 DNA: TGTGCCACCAGTGATTGGGACAGGGGGTTTGCCACTAATGAAAAACTGTTTTTT

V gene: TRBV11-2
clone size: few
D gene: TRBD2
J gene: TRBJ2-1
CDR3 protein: CASSPSRGSSYNEQFF
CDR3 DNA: TGTGCCAGCAGCCCGTCTCGCGGGAGTTCCTACAATGAGCAGTTCTTC

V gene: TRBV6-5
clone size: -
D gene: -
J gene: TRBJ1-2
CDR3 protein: CASSPRAVYGYTF
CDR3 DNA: TGTGCCAGCAGCCCGAGGGCTGTCTATGGCTACACCTTC